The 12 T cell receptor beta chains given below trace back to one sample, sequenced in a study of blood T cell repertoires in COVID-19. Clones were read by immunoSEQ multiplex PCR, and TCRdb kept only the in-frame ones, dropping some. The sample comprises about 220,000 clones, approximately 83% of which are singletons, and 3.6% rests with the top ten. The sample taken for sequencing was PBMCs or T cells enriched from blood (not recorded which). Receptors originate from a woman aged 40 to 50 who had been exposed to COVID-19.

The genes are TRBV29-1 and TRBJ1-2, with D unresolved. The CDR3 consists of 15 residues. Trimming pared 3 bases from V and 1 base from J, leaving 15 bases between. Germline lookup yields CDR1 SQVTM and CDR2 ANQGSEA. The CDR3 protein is CSVDFEGQDNYGYTF. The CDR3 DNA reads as TGCAGCGTTGATTTCGAGGGCCAGGATAACTATGGCTACACCTTC.

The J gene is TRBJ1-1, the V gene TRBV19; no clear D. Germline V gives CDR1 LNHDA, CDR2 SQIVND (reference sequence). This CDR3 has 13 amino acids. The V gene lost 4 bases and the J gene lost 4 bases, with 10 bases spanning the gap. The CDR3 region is CASSKQVVTEAFF. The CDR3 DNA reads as TGTGCCAGTAGTAAGCAGGTGGTCACTGAAGCTTTCTTT.

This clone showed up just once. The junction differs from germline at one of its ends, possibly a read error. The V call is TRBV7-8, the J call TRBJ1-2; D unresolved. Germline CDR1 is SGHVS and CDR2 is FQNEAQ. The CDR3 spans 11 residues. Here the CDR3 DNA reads TGTGCCAGCAGCCCCGACGGAGAAAATCCCTTC. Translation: CASSPDGENPF.

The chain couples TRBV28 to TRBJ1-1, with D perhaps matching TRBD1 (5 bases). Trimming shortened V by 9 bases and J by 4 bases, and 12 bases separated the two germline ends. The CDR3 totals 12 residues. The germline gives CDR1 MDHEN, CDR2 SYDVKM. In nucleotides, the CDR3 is TGTGCCAGTTTTCAGGGTAGCACTGAAGCTTTCTTT. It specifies CASFQGSTEAFF.

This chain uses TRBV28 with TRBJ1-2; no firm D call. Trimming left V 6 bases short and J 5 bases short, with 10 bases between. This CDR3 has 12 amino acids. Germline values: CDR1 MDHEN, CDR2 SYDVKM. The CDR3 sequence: CASSQVRYGYTF. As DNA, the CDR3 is TGTGCCAGCAGCCAAGTCCGGTATGGCTACACCTTC.

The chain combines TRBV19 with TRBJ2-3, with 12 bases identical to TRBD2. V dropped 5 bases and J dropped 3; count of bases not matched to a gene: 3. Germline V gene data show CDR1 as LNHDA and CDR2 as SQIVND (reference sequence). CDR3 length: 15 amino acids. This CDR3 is CASSFGTSGTDTQYF. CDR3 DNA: TGTGCCAGTAGTTTTGGGACTAGCGGGACAGATACGCAGTATTTT. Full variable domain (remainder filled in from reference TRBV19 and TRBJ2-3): DGGITQSPKYLFRKEGQNVTLSCEQNLNHDAMYWYRQDPGQGLRLIYYSQIVNDFQKGDIAEGYSVSREKKESFPLTVTSAQKNPTAFYLCASSFGTSGTDTQYFGPGTRLTVL.

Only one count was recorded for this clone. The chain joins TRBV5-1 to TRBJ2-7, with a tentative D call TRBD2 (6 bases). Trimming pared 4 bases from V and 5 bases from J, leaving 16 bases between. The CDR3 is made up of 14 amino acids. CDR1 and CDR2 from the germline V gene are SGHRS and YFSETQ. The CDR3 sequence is CASSPRRGIDEQYF. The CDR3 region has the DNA TGCGCCAGCAGCCCGCGTCGGGGGATCGACGAGCAGTACTTC.

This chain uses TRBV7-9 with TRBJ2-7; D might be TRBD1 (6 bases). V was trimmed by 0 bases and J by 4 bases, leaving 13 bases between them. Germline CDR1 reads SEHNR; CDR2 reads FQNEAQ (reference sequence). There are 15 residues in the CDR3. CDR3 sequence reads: CASSLASGVYYEQYF. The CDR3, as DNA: TGTGCCAGCAGCTTAGCTTCAGGGGTCTATTACGAGCAGTACTTC.

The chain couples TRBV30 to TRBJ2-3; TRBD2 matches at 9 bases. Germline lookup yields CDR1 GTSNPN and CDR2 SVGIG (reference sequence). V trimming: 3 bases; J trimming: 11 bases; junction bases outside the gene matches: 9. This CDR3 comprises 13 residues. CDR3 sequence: CAWRAGLARGQYF. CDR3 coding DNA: TGTGCCTGGAGGGCGGGACTAGCCAGGGGGCAGTATTTT.

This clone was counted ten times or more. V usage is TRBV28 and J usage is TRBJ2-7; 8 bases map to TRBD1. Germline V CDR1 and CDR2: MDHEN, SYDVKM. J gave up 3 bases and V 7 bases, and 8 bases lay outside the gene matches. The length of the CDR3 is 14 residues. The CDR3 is CASTAGTGRYEQYF. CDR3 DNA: TGTGCCAGCACAGCCGGGACAGGTCGCTACGAGCAGTACTTC.

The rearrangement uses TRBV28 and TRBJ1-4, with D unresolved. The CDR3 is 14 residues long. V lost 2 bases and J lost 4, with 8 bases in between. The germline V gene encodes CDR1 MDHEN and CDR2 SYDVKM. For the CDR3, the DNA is TGTGCCAGCAGTTTAGGGCAGAATAATGAAAAACTGTTTTTT. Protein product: CASSLGQNNEKLFF. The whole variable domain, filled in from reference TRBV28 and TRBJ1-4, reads DVKVTQSSRYLVKRTGEKVFLECVQDMDHENMFWYRQDPGLGLRLIYFSYDVKMKEKGDIPEGYSVSREKKERFSLILESASTNQTSMYLCASSLGQNNEKLFFGSGTQLSVL.

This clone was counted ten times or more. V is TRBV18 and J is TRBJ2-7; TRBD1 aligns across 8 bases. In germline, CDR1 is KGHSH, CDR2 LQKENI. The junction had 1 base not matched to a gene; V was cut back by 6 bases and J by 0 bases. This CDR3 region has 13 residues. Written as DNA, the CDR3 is TGTGCCAGCTCGGGACAGGTCTCCTACGAGCAGTACTTC. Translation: CASSGQVSYEQYF.